The sequence of this T cell receptor beta chain was determined in a study of T cell repertoires in cytomegalovirus infection. On the study more broadly: Well-studied HLA-B-restricted CMV epitopes were used in the study alongside recently identified HLA-C-restricted ones. It was the public TCR beta signatures that indicated both CMV infection and matching HLA type.

The study's findings and limits: CMV-specific TCR beta clonotypes restricted by HLA-C dominated the ex vivo response.

As concerns this clonotype: The antigen is not known.

From the reads, TCRdb called clonotypes with MiXCR, one entry per CDR3 protein. The sample yields 95,000 to 150,000 distinct CDR3 sequences, roughly 32% seen once. The sample was CD8+ T cells from cultured PBMCs, taken from culture after CMV antigen stimulation. The sequence derives from a human donor in good health (CMV status not recorded). Some clones in this sample may be carry-over from other donors' samples.

For the CDR3, the DNA is TGTGCCAGCAGCTTAGGATGGGGGCCTGGAAACACCATATATTTT. Translated: CASSLGWGPGNTIYF. This chain links TRBV7-2 with TRBJ1-3; D possibly corresponds to TRBD1 (6 bases). Germline V gene lookup returns CDR1 SGHTA and CDR2 FQGNSA. Trimming took 1 base from V and 2 from J, leaving 9 bases between them. The length of the CDR3 is 15 residues. The entire variable domain, with the rest obtained from reference TRBV7-2 and TRBJ1-3, is as follows: GAGVSQSPSNKVTEKGKDVELRCDPISGHTALYWYRQSLGQGLEFLIYFQGNSAPDKSGLPSDRFSAERTGGSVSTLTIQRTQQEDSAVYLCASSLGWGPGNTIYFGEGSWLTVV.